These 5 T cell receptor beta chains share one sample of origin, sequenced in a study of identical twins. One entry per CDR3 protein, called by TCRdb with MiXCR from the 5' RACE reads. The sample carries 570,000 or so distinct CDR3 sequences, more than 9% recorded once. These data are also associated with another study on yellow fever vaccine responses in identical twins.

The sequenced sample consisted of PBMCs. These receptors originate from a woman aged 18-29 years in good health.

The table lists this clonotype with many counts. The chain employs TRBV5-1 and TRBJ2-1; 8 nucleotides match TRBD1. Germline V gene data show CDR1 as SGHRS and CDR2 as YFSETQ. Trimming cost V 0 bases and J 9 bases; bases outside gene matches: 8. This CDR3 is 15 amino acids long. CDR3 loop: CASSLGTGRFGEQFF. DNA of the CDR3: TGCGCCAGCAGCTTGGGGACAGGGCGATTCGGTGAGCAGTTCTTC.

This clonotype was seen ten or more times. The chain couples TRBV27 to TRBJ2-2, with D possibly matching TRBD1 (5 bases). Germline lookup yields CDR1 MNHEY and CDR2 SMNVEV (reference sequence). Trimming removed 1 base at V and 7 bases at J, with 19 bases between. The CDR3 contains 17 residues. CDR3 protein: CASSLLAPAGMNGELFF. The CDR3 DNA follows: TGTGCCAGCAGTTTATTAGCCCCCGCAGGGATGAACGGGGAGCTGTTTTTT.

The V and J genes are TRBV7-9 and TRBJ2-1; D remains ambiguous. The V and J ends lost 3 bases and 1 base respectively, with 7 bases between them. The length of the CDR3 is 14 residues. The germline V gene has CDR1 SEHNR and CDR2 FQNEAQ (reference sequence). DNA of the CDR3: TGTGCCAGCAGCTTCGTCAGATCCTACAATGAGCAGTTCTTC. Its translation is CASSFVRSYNEQFF.

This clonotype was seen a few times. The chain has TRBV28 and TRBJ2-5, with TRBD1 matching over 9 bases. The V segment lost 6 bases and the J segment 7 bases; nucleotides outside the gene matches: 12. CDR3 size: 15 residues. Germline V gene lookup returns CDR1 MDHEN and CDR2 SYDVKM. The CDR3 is CASRPQGARFGTQYF. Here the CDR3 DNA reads TGTGCCAGCAGGCCACAGGGGGCGCGGTTCGGGACCCAGTACTTC. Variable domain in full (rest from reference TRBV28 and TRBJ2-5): DVKVTQSSRYLVKRTGEKVFLECVQDMDHENMFWYRQDPGLGLRLIYFSYDVKMKEKGDIPEGYSVSREKKERFSLILESASTNQTSMYLCASRPQGARFGTQYFGPGTRLLVL.

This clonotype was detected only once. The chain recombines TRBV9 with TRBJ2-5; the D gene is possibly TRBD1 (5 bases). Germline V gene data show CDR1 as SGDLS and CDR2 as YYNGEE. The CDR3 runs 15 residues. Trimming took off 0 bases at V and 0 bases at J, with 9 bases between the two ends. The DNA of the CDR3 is TGTGCCAGCAGCGTAGAGGCAGGGTACCAAGAGACCCAGTACTTC. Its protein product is CASSVEAGYQETQYF.